This T cell receptor beta chain was identified during a study of regulatory T cells in long-lasting Graves disease. The time point: newly diagnosed GD, antithyroid drugs for less than 3 months. From PBMCs, RNA was extracted and then used to make the TCR library. Many counts were recorded for this clonotype. CDR3 length: 15 amino acids. V was shortened by 0 bases and J by 1 base, with 10 bases between the two germline ends. Germline V lookup: CDR1 SGHAT, CDR2 FQNNGV. Arm-PCR of CDR3 regions and iRepertoire HTBI primers were the basis on which TCR beta libraries were built. One entry per CDR3 protein, called by TCRdb with MiXCR from the multiplex PCR reads. The sample lists some 350,000 distinct CDR3 sequences, roughly 15% occurring once. This sample was shared with a second study, whose subject was T cells in Graves' hyperthyroidism and ophthalmopathy.

The chain is built from TRBV11-2 and TRBJ2-7; either TRBD1 or TRBD2 may supply D (5 bases each). The material sequenced was peripheral blood mononuclear cells (PBMCs), taken at new diagnosis, from a patient treated with antithyroid drugs. The receptor was derived from a woman in her late teens or twenties with Graves disease. The CDR3 sequence: CASSLDRGSSYEQYF. As DNA, the CDR3 is TGTGCCAGCAGCTTAGACCGGGGCAGTTCCTACGAGCAGTACTTC.